Listed below are T cell receptor beta chains from one sample, sequenced in a study of T cells in Graves' hyperthyroidism and ophthalmopathy. MiXCR, applied by TCRdb to the multiplex PCR reads, yields one record per CDR3 protein. The table shows under 300,000 distinct CDR3 sequences, with approximately 14% occurring only once. Input material: blood. The receptors were gathered from a woman in her thirties or forties with Graves' hyperthyroidism. Both conserved end residues are part of each CDR3. The order of the fields is D gene, clone size, J gene, V gene, CDR3 DNA, CDR3 protein. A D gene is named only where the DNA matches it firmly. For some rows the clone size is stated as once, few or many, or as a class when expanded; others skip it.

d_call: NA; clone_size: many; j_call: TRBJ2-7; v_call: TRBV2; cdr3_nt: TGTGCCAGCAGTGAGACAAGGGGCTACGAGCAGTACTTC; cdr3_aa: CASSETRGYEQYF
d_call: TRBD2; clone_size: many; j_call: TRBJ2-3; v_call: TRBV20-1; cdr3_nt: TGCAGTGCTGGGGGACTAGCGGGAGGTTCTGATACGCAGTATTTT; cdr3_aa: CSAGGLAGGSDTQYF
d_call: NA; clone_size: many; j_call: TRBJ2-7; v_call: TRBV2; cdr3_nt: TGTGCCAGCAGTTGGGACCGAGGCTCCTACGAGCAGTACTTC; cdr3_aa: CASSWDRGSYEQYF
d_call: NA; clone_size: many; j_call: TRBJ2-3; v_call: TRBV7-2; cdr3_nt: TGTGCCAGCAGCCTGGCGGACTTCCTACTGGCGCCAGATACGCAGTATTTT; cdr3_aa: CASSLADFLLAPDTQYF
d_call: TRBD1; clone_size: NA; j_call: TRBJ2-5; v_call: TRBV16; cdr3_nt: TGTGCCAGCAGCCCGGACAGGGGGCGGCAAGAGACCCAGTACTTC; cdr3_aa: CASSPDRGRQETQYF
d_call: NA; clone_size: many; j_call: TRBJ1-2; v_call: TRBV20-1; cdr3_nt: TGCAGTGCTAGGGCAGGGCGCAACTATGGCTACACCTTC; cdr3_aa: CSARAGRNYGYTF
d_call: TRBD1; clone_size: many; j_call: TRBJ2-5; v_call: TRBV28; cdr3_nt: TGTGCCAGCCTCGCAGGTGGGCAGGGGGCGAAGACCCAGTACTTC; cdr3_aa: CASLAGGQGAKTQYF
d_call: NA; clone_size: many; j_call: TRBJ2-1; v_call: TRBV5-6; cdr3_nt: TGTGCCAGCAGCTTCCCGGGACTGGCCTACAATGAGCAGTTCTTC; cdr3_aa: CASSFPGLAYNEQFF
d_call: TRBD1; clone_size: many; j_call: TRBJ2-7; v_call: TRBV7-8; cdr3_nt: TGTGCCAGCAGCCTCGTCGTGGACAGGGTCCACGAGCAGTACTTC; cdr3_aa: CASSLVVDRVHEQYF
d_call: TRBD1; clone_size: NA; j_call: TRBJ1-3; v_call: TRBV27; cdr3_nt: TGTGCCAGCAGTTTAATCAGGGGGCGAGCTGGAAACACCATATATTTT; cdr3_aa: CASSLIRGRAGNTIYF
d_call: NA; clone_size: many; j_call: TRBJ1-5; v_call: TRBV28; cdr3_nt: TGTGCCAGCAGTTGGGGTAATAGCAATCAGCCCCAGCATTTT; cdr3_aa: CASSWGNSNQPQHF
d_call: TRBD2; clone_size: many; j_call: TRBJ2-7; v_call: TRBV28; cdr3_nt: TGTGCCAGCAGTTCCACTAGCGGGCCCTACGAGCAGTACTTC; cdr3_aa: CASSSTSGPYEQYF
d_call: NA; clone_size: many; j_call: TRBJ2-7; v_call: TRBV12-3/TRBV12-4; cdr3_nt: TGTGCCAGCAGACTTGACAGGGAGGTTGGCGAGCAGTACTTC; cdr3_aa: CASRLDREVGEQYF
d_call: NA; clone_size: NA; j_call: TRBJ1-2; v_call: TRBV19; cdr3_nt: TGTGCCAGTACCAGCCTTCAGGGACAAAACTATGGCTACACCTTC; cdr3_aa: CASTSLQGQNYGYTF
d_call: TRBD1; clone_size: NA; j_call: TRBJ2-7; v_call: TRBV27; cdr3_nt: TGTGCCAGCAGTCTGACAGGGGCCCTTTACGAGCAGTACTTC; cdr3_aa: CASSLTGALYEQYF
d_call: NA; clone_size: many; j_call: TRBJ1-1; v_call: TRBV6-1; cdr3_nt: TGTGCCAGCAGTGAAATATTCAGGGGGAACACTGAAGCTTTCTTT; cdr3_aa: CASSEIFRGNTEAFF
d_call: NA; clone_size: NA; j_call: TRBJ1-1; v_call: TRBV29-1; cdr3_nt: TGCAGCGTTTCCAAAACGTTGGGAGGTACTGAAGCTTTCTTT; cdr3_aa: CSVSKTLGGTEAFF
d_call: TRBD2; clone_size: NA; j_call: TRBJ2-3; v_call: TRBV20-1; cdr3_nt: TGCAGTGCGTTAAGATTAGCGGGACGCACAGATACGCAGTATTTT; cdr3_aa: CSALRLAGRTDTQYF
d_call: TRBD2; clone_size: NA; j_call: TRBJ2-1; v_call: TRBV11-2; cdr3_nt: TGTGCCAGCAGGAGTCCGGGACTAGCGGGAGGGCAGGGGAATGAGCAGTTCTTC; cdr3_aa: CASRSPGLAGGQGNEQFF
d_call: TRBD1; clone_size: many; j_call: TRBJ1-6; v_call: TRBV2; cdr3_nt: TGTGCCAGCAGGCGACAGGGGGGCGGGGATTCACCCCTCCACTTT; cdr3_aa: CASRRQGGGDSPLHF
d_call: NA; clone_size: few; j_call: TRBJ1-1; v_call: TRBV25-1; cdr3_nt: TGTGCCAGCAGTGAACCGGGCAGCGGACCGCACACTGAAGCTTTCTTT; cdr3_aa: CASSEPGSGPHTEAFF
d_call: NA; clone_size: many; j_call: TRBJ2-5; v_call: TRBV9; cdr3_nt: TGTGCCAGTAACCAAGACAGGATTCAAGAGACCCAGTACTTC; cdr3_aa: CASNQDRIQETQYF
d_call: NA; clone_size: NA; j_call: TRBJ2-1; v_call: TRBV9; cdr3_nt: TGTGCCAGCAGCGCTGACCTAGCCACTGGCAATGAGCAGTTCTTC; cdr3_aa: CASSADLATGNEQFF
d_call: TRBD1; clone_size: many; j_call: TRBJ1-6; v_call: TRBV27; cdr3_nt: TGTGCCAGCAAGAGAGGGGGCAATTCACCCCTCCACTTT; cdr3_aa: CASKRGGNSPLHF
d_call: TRBD1; clone_size: few; j_call: TRBJ2-6; v_call: TRBV6-1; cdr3_nt: TGTGCCAGCAGTGAAGGGACAGGGCTCGTAGGGGCCAACGTCCTGACTTTC; cdr3_aa: CASSEGTGLVGANVLTF
d_call: TRBD1; clone_size: many; j_call: TRBJ2-2; v_call: TRBV11-3; cdr3_nt: TGTGCCAGCAGCTTACTAGGGACAGACCCCGGGGAGCTGTTTTTT; cdr3_aa: CASSLLGTDPGELFF
d_call: TRBD2; clone_size: many; j_call: TRBJ2-5; v_call: TRBV27; cdr3_nt: TGTGCCAGCAGTTTTTTAGCGGGAGGAGGTAGGGAGACCCAGTACTTC; cdr3_aa: CASSFLAGGGRETQYF
d_call: TRBD2; clone_size: many; j_call: TRBJ2-3; v_call: TRBV29-1; cdr3_nt: TGCAGCGTTTCGTCCGGGACTAGCGGGAGTGATACGCAGTATTTT; cdr3_aa: CSVSSGTSGSDTQYF
d_call: NA; clone_size: many; j_call: TRBJ2-5; v_call: TRBV18; cdr3_nt: TGTGCCAGCTTGGACAGCACACAAGAGACCCAGTACTTC; cdr3_aa: CASLDSTQETQYF
d_call: NA; clone_size: few; j_call: TRBJ2-3; v_call: TRBV20-1; cdr3_nt: TGCAGTGCTAGAGTGGCAGGGGAGGTTATAGATACGCAGTATTTT; cdr3_aa: CSARVAGEVIDTQYF
d_call: NA; clone_size: many; j_call: TRBJ2-3; v_call: TRBV11-2; cdr3_nt: TGTGCCAGCACCGTAGGCGTGGGTACCACAGATACGCAGTATTTT; cdr3_aa: CASTVGVGTTDTQYF
d_call: NA; clone_size: many; j_call: TRBJ1-3; v_call: TRBV5-1; cdr3_nt: TGCGCCAGCAGCCAGGACAACTCTGGAAACACCATATATTTT; cdr3_aa: CASSQDNSGNTIYF
d_call: TRBD1; clone_size: NA; j_call: TRBJ2-1; v_call: TRBV5-4; cdr3_nt: TGTGCCAGCAGCTTGACGGGGACAGGGTACAATGAGCAGTTCTTC; cdr3_aa: CASSLTGTGYNEQFF
d_call: NA; clone_size: few; j_call: TRBJ2-3; v_call: TRBV4-2; cdr3_nt: TGTGCCAGCAGCCAAGATGATCCGACTCCAGTTACGCAGTATTTT; cdr3_aa: CASSQDDPTPVTQYF
d_call: NA; clone_size: many; j_call: TRBJ1-5; v_call: TRBV11-2; cdr3_nt: TGTGCCAGCAGCATCCTCCCCCATCAGCCCCAGCATTTT; cdr3_aa: CASSILPHQPQHF
d_call: TRBD1; clone_size: few; j_call: TRBJ1-1; v_call: TRBV10-2; cdr3_nt: TGCGCCAGCAGGGGCGACAGGGCGATGGCTTTCTTT; cdr3_aa: CASRGDRAMAFF
d_call: TRBD1; clone_size: many; j_call: TRBJ2-7; v_call: TRBV28; cdr3_nt: TGTGCCAGCAGACCAGGGGGAAGCTCCTACGAGCAGTACTTC; cdr3_aa: CASRPGGSSYEQYF
d_call: TRBD2; clone_size: many; j_call: TRBJ2-5; v_call: TRBV2; cdr3_nt: TGTGCCACCTTCGGGAGGGTTACAGAGCCCCAGTACTTC; cdr3_aa: CATFGRVTEPQYF
d_call: NA; clone_size: NA; j_call: TRBJ1-4; v_call: TRBV11-3; cdr3_nt: TGTGCCAGCAGCTTAGCCTTTGCTAATGAAAAACTGTTTTTT; cdr3_aa: CASSLAFANEKLFF
d_call: TRBD1; clone_size: few; j_call: TRBJ1-4; v_call: TRBV7-9; cdr3_nt: TGTGCCAGCAGCTTAGGGGAGACAGGGACTAATGAAAAACTGTTTTTT; cdr3_aa: CASSLGETGTNEKLFF
d_call: TRBD1; clone_size: many; j_call: TRBJ2-3; v_call: TRBV11-2; cdr3_nt: TGTGCCAGCAGCTTAGGACAGGGGGGCACAGATACGCAGTATTTT; cdr3_aa: CASSLGQGGTDTQYF
d_call: TRBD2; clone_size: few; j_call: TRBJ2-1; v_call: TRBV20-1; cdr3_nt: TGCAGTGCTGCGGGAGGCCCCTACAATGAGCAGTTCTTC; cdr3_aa: CSAAGGPYNEQFF
d_call: NA; clone_size: many; j_call: TRBJ2-7; v_call: TRBV7-9; cdr3_nt: TGTGCCAGCAGTCCGGGAAACTCCTACGAGCAGTACTTC; cdr3_aa: CASSPGNSYEQYF
d_call: TRBD2; clone_size: many; j_call: TRBJ2-3; v_call: TRBV20-1; cdr3_nt: TGCAGTGCTAGAATAGCTAGCGGTACTCAGGATACGCAGTATTTT; cdr3_aa: CSARIASGTQDTQYF
d_call: TRBD2; clone_size: many; j_call: TRBJ2-2; v_call: TRBV28; cdr3_nt: TGTGCCAGCAGTCCGAGCGGGATGAACACCGGGGAGCTGTTTTTT; cdr3_aa: CASSPSGMNTGELFF
d_call: NA; clone_size: few; j_call: TRBJ2-2; v_call: TRBV20-1; cdr3_nt: TGCAGTGCTCGCCAAGGAGGGGGCGCATTCTCCGGGGAGCTGTTTTTT; cdr3_aa: CSARQGGGAFSGELFF
d_call: NA; clone_size: NA; j_call: TRBJ2-3; v_call: TRBV5-1; cdr3_nt: TGCGCCAGCAGCGTCGTCGGCAGGGGTACAGATACGCAGTATTTT; cdr3_aa: CASSVVGRGTDTQYF
d_call: TRBD2; clone_size: NA; j_call: TRBJ2-1; v_call: TRBV7-8; cdr3_nt: TGTGCCAGCAGCCCGAGGTTCGGGGGGGACGGACTACAGTTCTTC; cdr3_aa: CASSPRFGGDGLQFF
d_call: TRBD2; clone_size: many; j_call: TRBJ2-5; v_call: TRBV5-6; cdr3_nt: TGTGCCAGCAGCTGGACGACTAGCGGGAGGGAGACCCAGTACTTC; cdr3_aa: CASSWTTSGRETQYF
d_call: NA; clone_size: many; j_call: TRBJ2-1; v_call: TRBV2; cdr3_nt: TGTGCCAGCAGTGATTCAGGGGCTCCTCTGGGAAATGAGCAGTTCTTC; cdr3_aa: CASSDSGAPLGNEQFF
d_call: NA; clone_size: many; j_call: TRBJ2-3; v_call: TRBV3-1; cdr3_nt: TGTGCCAGCAGGGGACGCCATCCCACAGATACGCAGTATTTT; cdr3_aa: CASRGRHPTDTQYF
d_call: TRBD2; clone_size: few; j_call: TRBJ2-5; v_call: TRBV29-1; cdr3_nt: TGCAGCGCTGGGACTAGCGAGACCCAGTACTTC; cdr3_aa: CSAGTSETQYF
d_call: NA; clone_size: NA; j_call: TRBJ1-2; v_call: TRBV20-1; cdr3_nt: TGCAGTGCTAGGATACGGGGGCAAGTCATTCATAGTGGCTACACCTTC; cdr3_aa: CSARIRGQVIHSGYTF
d_call: NA; clone_size: many; j_call: TRBJ2-1; v_call: TRBV10-3; cdr3_nt: TGTGCCATCGGGGAGGCCTACAATGAGCAGTTCTTC; cdr3_aa: CAIGEAYNEQFF
d_call: NA; clone_size: many; j_call: TRBJ2-7; v_call: TRBV29-1; cdr3_nt: TGCAGCGTTGAACTTCGGGGCTACGAGCAGTACTTC; cdr3_aa: CSVELRGYEQYF
d_call: NA; clone_size: many; j_call: TRBJ2-2; v_call: TRBV6-5; cdr3_nt: TGTGCCAGCAGTCACTCCAGGGACACCGGGGAGCTGTTTTTT; cdr3_aa: CASSHSRDTGELFF
d_call: TRBD1; clone_size: NA; j_call: TRBJ2-2; v_call: TRBV7-9; cdr3_nt: TGTGCCAGCAGCCCCCGGGGTCCTGGGACAGGGGGCACCGGGGAGCTGTTTTTT; cdr3_aa: CASSPRGPGTGGTGELFF
d_call: TRBD1; clone_size: few; j_call: TRBJ1-4; v_call: TRBV19; cdr3_nt: TGTGCCAGTAGTATAACAGGGGGCACTAATGAAAAACTGTTTTTT; cdr3_aa: CASSITGGTNEKLFF